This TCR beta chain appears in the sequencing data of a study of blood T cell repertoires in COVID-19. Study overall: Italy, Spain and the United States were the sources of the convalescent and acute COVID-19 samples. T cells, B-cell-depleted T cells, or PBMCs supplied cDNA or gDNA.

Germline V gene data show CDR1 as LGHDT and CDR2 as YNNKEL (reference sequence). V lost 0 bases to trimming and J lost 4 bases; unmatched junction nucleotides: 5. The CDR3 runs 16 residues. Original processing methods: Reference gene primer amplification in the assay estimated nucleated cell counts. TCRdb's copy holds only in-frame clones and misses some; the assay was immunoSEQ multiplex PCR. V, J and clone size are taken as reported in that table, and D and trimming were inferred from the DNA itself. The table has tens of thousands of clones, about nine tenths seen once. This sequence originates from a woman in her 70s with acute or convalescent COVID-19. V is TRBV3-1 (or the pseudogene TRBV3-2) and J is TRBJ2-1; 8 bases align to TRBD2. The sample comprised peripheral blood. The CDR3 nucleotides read TGTGCCAGCAGCCAAGATGGGAGCGGGGGATACAATGAGCAGTTCTTC. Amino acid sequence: CASSQDGSGGYNEQFF.